These T cell receptor beta chains were read from a single sample in a study of shared clonotypes between healthy human individuals. The data were produced by immunoSEQ multiplex PCR, yet TCRdb's version contains in-frame clones alone and is incomplete. The table has about 1.1 million clones, around 82% seen once; the top ten hold approximately 0.56%. The sample was memory CD4+ T cells from PBMCs. These receptors were taken from a man aged 18 to 30 in good health. Some clones in this sample may be carry-over from other donors' samples. The CDR3 runs from the conserved cysteine through the conserved F or W.

j_call: TRBJ1-3; cdr3_length: 16; v_call: TRBV5-4; cdr3_aa: CASSLASDRSGNTIYF
j_call: TRBJ1-4; cdr3_length: 17; v_call: TRBV6-1; cdr3_aa: CASSERGLGVWDEKLFF
j_call: TRBJ2-7; cdr3_length: 19; v_call: TRBV28; cdr3_aa: CASHGYRFGLAGETYEQYF
j_call: TRBJ2-1; cdr3_length: 13; v_call: TRBV29-1; cdr3_aa: CSVVDSSYNEQFF
j_call: TRBJ2-3; cdr3_length: 17; v_call: TRBV7-2; cdr3_aa: CASSLGTSGRVVDTQYF
j_call: TRBJ1-5; cdr3_length: 13; v_call: TRBV18; cdr3_aa: CASSPGGNQPQHF
j_call: TRBJ1-2; cdr3_length: 14; v_call: TRBV6-1; cdr3_aa: CASSGDRALHGYTF
j_call: TRBJ2-2; cdr3_length: 14; v_call: TRBV28; cdr3_aa: CASSPGTRSGELFF
j_call: TRBJ1-2; cdr3_length: 13; v_call: TRBV18; cdr3_aa: CASSQRSRDGYTF
j_call: TRBJ1-1; cdr3_length: 15; v_call: TRBV9; cdr3_aa: CASSVEGTGGTEAFF
j_call: TRBJ1-5; cdr3_length: 17; v_call: TRBV27; cdr3_aa: CASSLTVGGSGNQPQHF
j_call: TRBJ2-1; cdr3_length: 17; v_call: TRBV27; cdr3_aa: CASSFVGRTFLGNEQFF
j_call: TRBJ2-7; cdr3_length: 15; v_call: TRBV28; cdr3_aa: CASSIGGQGFREQYF
j_call: TRBJ1-1; cdr3_length: 16; v_call: TRBV5-1; cdr3_aa: CASSALPRQGLVRAFF
j_call: TRBJ2-2; cdr3_length: 14; v_call: TRBV6-6; cdr3_aa: CASSYGGSTGELFF
j_call: TRBJ1-1; cdr3_length: 12; v_call: TRBV19; cdr3_aa: CASSFGRSKAFF
j_call: TRBJ2-5; cdr3_length: 17; v_call: TRBV5-4; cdr3_aa: CASSLVGDRQIQETQYF
j_call: TRBJ2-7; cdr3_length: 14; v_call: TRBV9; cdr3_aa: CASSFSGTVSEQYF
j_call: TRBJ1-1; cdr3_length: 15; v_call: TRBV6-6; cdr3_aa: CASSYAQAGEVEAFF
j_call: TRBJ2-7; cdr3_length: 13; v_call: TRBV2; cdr3_aa: CASIRQGAGEQYF
j_call: TRBJ2-1; cdr3_length: 14; v_call: TRBV11-3; cdr3_aa: CASSLGGSKNEQFF
j_call: TRBJ2-3; cdr3_length: 17; v_call: TRBV19; cdr3_aa: CASSIAGSGRYTDTQYF
j_call: TRBJ2-2; cdr3_length: 15; v_call: TRBV5-1; cdr3_aa: CASATGAGGTGELFF
j_call: TRBJ2-5; cdr3_length: 16; v_call: TRBV5-4; cdr3_aa: CASMPQDRGRGETQYF
j_call: TRBJ1-2; cdr3_length: 15; v_call: TRBV4-2; cdr3_aa: CASSQEGTAFYGYTF
j_call: TRBJ2-3; cdr3_length: 14; v_call: TRBV28; cdr3_aa: CASRFSGSADTQYF
j_call: TRBJ2-3; cdr3_length: 13; v_call: TRBV2; cdr3_aa: CASSGTDGHTQYF
j_call: TRBJ2-2; cdr3_length: 12; v_call: TRBV9; cdr3_aa: CASSASGGELFF
j_call: TRBJ1-2; cdr3_length: 17; v_call: TRBV30; cdr3_aa: CAWTPRAGTGGPYGYTF
j_call: TRBJ2-3; cdr3_length: 12; v_call: TRBV5-6; cdr3_aa: CASSLVTDTQYF
j_call: TRBJ2-1; cdr3_length: 16; v_call: TRBV6-4; cdr3_aa: CASSESGGSSYNEQFF